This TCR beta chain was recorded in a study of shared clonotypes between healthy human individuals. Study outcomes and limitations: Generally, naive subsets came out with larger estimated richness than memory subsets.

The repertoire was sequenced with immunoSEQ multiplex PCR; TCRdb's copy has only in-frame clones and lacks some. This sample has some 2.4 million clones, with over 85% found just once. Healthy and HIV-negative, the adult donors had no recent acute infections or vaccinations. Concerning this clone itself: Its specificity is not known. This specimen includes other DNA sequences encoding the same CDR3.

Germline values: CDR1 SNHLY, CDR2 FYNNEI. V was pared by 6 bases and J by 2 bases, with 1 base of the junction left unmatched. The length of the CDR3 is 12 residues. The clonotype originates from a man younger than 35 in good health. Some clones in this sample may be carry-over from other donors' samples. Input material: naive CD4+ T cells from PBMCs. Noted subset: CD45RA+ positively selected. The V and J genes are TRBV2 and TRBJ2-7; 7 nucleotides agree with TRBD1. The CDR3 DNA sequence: TGTGCCAGCAGACAGGGGCCCTACGAGCAGTACTTC. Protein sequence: CASRQGPYEQYF.